The 29 T cell receptor beta chains listed next were all sequenced from one sample in a study of PD-1 blockade in classical Hodgkin lymphoma. Some clones are missing from TCRdb's copy, which holds only in-frame ones; the method was immunoSEQ multiplex PCR. The sample gives 31,000 or so clones, 81% of which show up once; approximately 18% is in the top ten. Time point of the sample: cycle 4 day 1 (C4D1), after 5 to 7 weeks of nivolumab. All trial patients relapsed after autologous stem cell transplantation. The starting material was peripheral blood mononuclear cells (PBMCs), obtained before the fourth cycle of nivolumab. The origin of the receptors is a human donor with classical Hodgkin lymphoma.

This rearrangement joins TRBV28 to TRBJ2-1, with TRBD2 identical over 8 bases. Looked up from germline, CDR1 is MDHEN and CDR2 is SYDVKM. This CDR3 is 16 amino acids long. V shed 5 bases, J shed 4 bases, and the junction held 10 bases outside the gene matches. The CDR3 sequence: CASSGWASGRYNEQFF. CDR3 coding DNA: TGTGCCAGCAGTGGGTGGGCTAGCGGGCGTTACAATGAGCAGTTCTTC.

This clone has a handful of counts. The V call is TRBV11-2, the J call TRBJ1-3; D is possibly TRBD1 (6 bases). V shed 2 bases and J shed 0 bases, with 11 bases lying between them. The germline CDR1 and CDR2 sequences are SGHAT and FQNNGV. The CDR3 consists of 16 residues. Here the CDR3 DNA reads TGTGCCAGCAGCTTACCCCGGGACAACTCTGGAAACACCATATATTTT. This gives the protein CASSLPRDNSGNTIYF.

This clone has more than one count but fewer than ten. This chain links TRBV4-1 with TRBJ1-2; D unclear. Trimming left V 8 bases short and J 6 bases short, with 13 bases between. The germline CDR1 and CDR2 sequences are MGHRA and YSYEKL. The length of the CDR3 is 12 residues. DNA for the CDR3: TGCGCCAGCGGTCTGGGGAGTAATGGCTACACCTTC. The encoded protein is CASGLGSNGYTF.

In this sample, this clone turned up once. The gene calls are TRBV19 and TRBJ1-1; tentative D call: TRBD1 (6 bases). CDR3 length: 15 amino acids. V was cut by 1 base and J by 1 base, with 10 bases left in between. CDR1 LNHDA and CDR2 SQIVND come from the germline V gene (reference sequence). DNA for the CDR3: TGTGCCAGTAGTATAGGGGGACACCAGAACACTGAAGCTTTCTTT. Translation gives CASSIGGHQNTEAFF.

The CDR3 sequence is CSVEGRHNTEAFF. CDR3 nucleotide sequence: TGCAGCGTTGAAGGTCGACATAACACTGAAGCTTTCTTT. The rearrangement joins TRBV29-1 to TRBJ1-1; no definite D call. CDR1 and CDR2 from the germline V gene are SQVTM and ANQGSEA. V lost 1 base to trimming and J lost 2 bases, with 8 bases between them. The CDR3 sequence is 13 residues long.

The chain uses TRBV25-1 and TRBJ2-1; D may be TRBD1 (5 bases). Trimming removed 6 bases from V and 3 bases from J, with 9 bases in between. The germline V gene encodes CDR1 MGHDK and CDR2 SYGVNS. This CDR3 has 13 residues. In DNA form, the CDR3 reads TGTGCCAGCAGCCGACAGAGCTACAATGAGCAGTTCTTC. This encodes CASSRQSYNEQFF.

CDR3 amino acids: CASRTRGHLETQYF. Written as DNA, the CDR3 is TGTGCCAGCAGGACCCGGGGGCATCTGGAGACCCAGTACTTC. This rearrangement joins TRBV11-2 to TRBJ2-5; D tentatively reads TRBD1 or TRBD2 (6 bases each). The V and J ends lost 6 bases and 5 bases respectively, with 16 bases between them. Germline V CDR1 and CDR2: SGHAT, FQNNGV. The CDR3 spans 14 residues.

This chain links TRBV4-3 with TRBJ1-5; D possibly corresponds to TRBD1 (6 bases). V was trimmed by 3 bases and J by 4 bases, leaving 10 bases between them. CDR3 size: 14 residues. CDR1 LGHNA and CDR2 YSLEER come from the germline V gene. Here the CDR3 DNA reads TGCGCCAGCAGCCAGGGGCAGGGGAATCAGCCCCAGCATTTT. It codes for CASSQGQGNQPQHF.

The chain links TRBV10-3 to TRBJ2-1; 7 bases fit TRBD2. The CDR3 contains 14 residues. The germline CDR1 and CDR2 sequences are ENHRY and SYGVKD. V trimming: 2 bases; J trimming: 8 bases; junction bases outside the gene matches: 6. The CDR3 here is CAISERGGVDEQFF. In DNA form, the CDR3 reads TGTGCCATCAGTGAGCGGGGAGGGGTTGATGAGCAGTTCTTC.

This clone was counted a few times. This chain uses TRBV5-4 with TRBJ1-1; 9 positions agree with TRBD1. CDR1 is SGHNT and CDR2 is YYREEE in the germline V gene (reference sequence). The CDR3 loop spans 13 amino acids. V dropped 1 base and J dropped 8; count of bases not matched to a gene: 3. The CDR3 DNA reads as TGTGCCAGCAGCTTGACAGGGGGCGTCGAAGCTTTCTTT. Its translation: CASSLTGGVEAFF.

V gene TRBV7-6 combines with J gene TRBJ2-6, with a weak D call TRBD2 (5 bases). From germline, CDR1 is SGHVS and CDR2 FNYEAQ. CDR3 length equals 11 residues. V was pared by 10 bases and J by 9 bases, with 10 bases between. The chain's CDR3 is CATTEGNVLTF. The CDR3 nucleotides read TGTGCCACTACCGAGGGCAACGTCCTGACTTTC.

CDR3 bases: TGTGCCACCAGCTCTCAGCCCTATGCCGGGGAGCTGTTTTTT. Protein: CATSSQPYAGELFF. The chain couples TRBV15 to TRBJ2-2; no clear D. CDR1 and CDR2 from the germline V gene are LNHNV and YYDKDF (reference sequence). The V end lost 5 bases, the J end lost 6 bases, and 13 bases lay between the germline ends. This CDR3 spans 14 amino acids.

The chain joins TRBV4-2 to TRBJ1-5; TRBD1 aligns across 8 bases. This CDR3 region has 16 residues. Germline CDR1 reads LGHNA; CDR2 reads YNFKEQ. J lost 2 bases, V lost 0 bases, and 3 bases had no gene match. DNA for the CDR3: TGTGCCAGCAGCCAAGATCAGGGGGCGGGCAATCAGCCCCAGCATTTT. This sequence encodes CASSQDQGAGNQPQHF.

The chain employs TRBV28 and TRBJ1-1; TRBD1 might be the D (5 bases). The CDR3 extends over 13 amino acids. Looked up from germline, CDR1 is MDHEN and CDR2 is SYDVKM. V was pared by 8 bases and J by 6 bases, with 16 bases between. The CDR3 is CASCAGISAEAFF. CDR3 nucleotide sequence: TGTGCCAGCTGTGCAGGGATTAGCGCTGAAGCTTTCTTT.

This clone was detected once. This chain connects TRBV2 to TRBJ2-1; TRBD2 matches 11 bases. This CDR3 is 14 amino acids long. The V gene end was trimmed by 6 bases and the J gene end by 5 bases; junction bases not matched to a gene: 3. Germline V lookup: CDR1 SNHLY, CDR2 FYNNEI. For the CDR3, the DNA is TGTGCCAGCAGGGGGACTAGCGGCAACAATGAGCAGTTCTTC. It yields the protein CASRGTSGNNEQFF.

The V and J genes are TRBV5-4 and TRBJ2-5, with 14 bases that match TRBD2. V was clipped by 4 bases and J by 7 bases; unmatched bases: 9. CDR3 size: 16 residues. Germline CDR1 reads SGHNT; CDR2 reads YYREEE (reference sequence). CDR3 protein: CASSLTSGRAVATQYF. DNA of the CDR3: TGTGCCAGCAGCCTGACTAGCGGGAGGGCCGTTGCGACCCAGTACTTC.

The chain links TRBV27 to TRBJ2-1, with D perhaps TRBD2 (7 bases). V was cut by 2 bases and J by 3 bases, with 14 bases left in between. This CDR3 region has 16 residues. The V gene's germline CDR1 is MNHEY and CDR2 SMNVEV (reference sequence). CDR3 protein: CASSLGRRGHYNEQFF. The CDR3 DNA follows: TGTGCCAGCAGTTTAGGTAGGCGGGGGCACTACAATGAGCAGTTCTTC.

This clone is deemed medium-sized (0.01 to 0.1%). The V call is TRBV11-1, the J call TRBJ2-5; TRBD1 matches at 11 bases. Trimming at V came to 5 bases and at J to 3 bases, leaving 5 bases not matched to a gene. Germline V gene data show CDR1 as SGHAT and CDR2 as FQDESV (reference sequence). There are 15 residues in the CDR3. CDR3 nucleotide sequence: TGTGCCAGCAGCGATTCGGGACAGGGGGAAGAGACCCAGTACTTC. Translating it yields CASSDSGQGEETQYF.

The V gene is TRBV4-1, the J gene TRBJ2-1; 8 bases are shared with TRBD2. The CDR3 runs 15 residues. The V and J ends lost 0 bases and 9 bases, in that order; junction bases with no gene match: 7. Germline V gene sequence: CDR1 MGHRA, CDR2 YSYEKL. The CDR3 protein is CASSQDTQRGFEQFF. CDR3 coding DNA: TGCGCCAGCAGCCAAGATACCCAGCGGGGGTTTGAGCAGTTCTTC.

V usage is TRBV30 and J usage is TRBJ1-5, with D possibly TRBD1 on 5 matching bases. Trimming stripped 0 bases from V and 4 bases from J, with 13 bases between. CDR3 length equals 15 residues. Germline V lookup: CDR1 GTSNPN, CDR2 SVGIG (reference sequence). CDR3 amino acids: CAWSVPGTGNQPQHF. In nucleotides, the CDR3 is TGTGCCTGGAGTGTACCTGGAACAGGAAATCAGCCCCAGCATTTT. The full variable domain, its missing parts supplied by reference TRBV30 and TRBJ1-5, is SQTIHQWPATLVQPVGSPLSLECTVEGTSNPNLYWYRQAAGRGLQLLFYSVGIGQISSEVPQNLSASRPQDRQFILSSKKLLLSDSGFYLCAWSVPGTGNQPQHFGDGTRLSIL.

The V gene is TRBV6-5, the J gene TRBJ1-5; possibly TRBD1 for D (5 bases). Between the trimmed V and J ends, which lost 10 bases and 9 bases, there was a span of 25 bases. Germline CDR1 is MNHEY and CDR2 is SVGAGI. This CDR3 region has 15 residues. Here the CDR3 DNA reads TGTGCCACTCGAAAAGCCGGGGCCAAGGGTCTGCCCCAGCATTTT. This codes for CATRKAGAKGLPQHF.

This chain links TRBV19 with TRBJ2-6; 8 bases line up with TRBD1. Germline CDR1 and CDR2: LNHDA and SQIVND (reference sequence). The CDR3 sequence is 19 residues long. The J segment lost 4 bases and the V segment lost 3 bases, leaving 14 bases of the junction unmatched. The CDR3 nucleotides read TGTGCCAGTAGTATTAGCTCCGGGACAGGTTCACCCGGGGCCAACGTCCTGACTTTC. As protein: CASSISSGTGSPGANVLTF.

This chain links TRBV23-1 with TRBJ2-7; D uncertain. TRBV23-1 has ORF status, its function being uncertain. This CDR3 is 12 amino acids long. The V gene lost 2 bases and the J gene lost 3 bases, with 5 bases spanning the gap. The CDR3 here is CASSQGNYEQYV. The DNA for the CDR3 is TGCGCCAGCAGTCAAGGAAACTACGAGCAGTACGTC.

This clone was observed a single time. The V and J genes are TRBV7-2 and TRBJ1-2; D perhaps matches TRBD1 (6 bases). The germline gives CDR1 SGHTA, CDR2 FQGNSA. V lost 0 bases, J lost 8 bases, and 10 bases lay in between. CDR3 size: 13 residues. The CDR3 region is CASSLAGGGGYTF. DNA of the CDR3: TGTGCCAGCAGCTTAGCAGGGGGTGGAGGCTACACCTTC.

This chain links TRBV7-6 with TRBJ2-1; D is ambiguous. The CDR3 is 11 amino acids. Germline V gives CDR1 SGHVS, CDR2 FNYEAQ. V was clipped by 8 bases and J by 9 bases, with 11 bases between them. Here the CDR3 reads CASGVGLEQFF. CDR3 nucleotides: TGTGCCAGCGGCGTTGGGCTTGAGCAGTTCTTC. The whole variable domain, remainder taken from reference TRBV7-6 and TRBJ2-1, is GAGVSQSPRYKVTKRGQDVALRCDPISGHVSLYWYRQALGQGPEFLTYFNYEAQQDKSGLPNDRFSAERPEGSISTLTIQRTEQRDSAMYRCASGVGLEQFFGPGTRLTVL.

Here the CDR3 DNA reads TGTGCCAGCAGCTTAGGACAGGGGCTCGAGCAGTACGTC. This gives the protein CASSLGQGLEQYV. The chain combines TRBV7-2 with TRBJ2-7, with 8 positions matching TRBD1. CDR3 length: 13 residues. The junction had 2 bases not matched to a gene; V was cut back by 1 base and J by 6 bases. Germline V gives CDR1 SGHTA, CDR2 FQGNSA.

The V gene is TRBV7-6, the J gene TRBJ2-1; D gene ambiguous. The germline V and J ends were trimmed by 5 bases and 10 bases, with 9 bases remaining between them. The germline CDR1 and CDR2 sequences are SGHVS and FNYEAQ. The CDR3 is 11 residues long. DNA of the CDR3: TGTGCCAGCAGCGGTGGGGTAGAGCAGTTCTTC. This gives the protein CASSGGVEQFF.

This clone appeared once. The gene calls are TRBV6-5 and TRBJ1-1; D unresolved. This CDR3 contains 15 residues. Germline values: CDR1 MNHEY, CDR2 SVGAGI. The V end lost 6 bases, the J end lost 0 bases, and 14 bases lay between the germline ends. CDR3 sequence reads: CASRHDSRMNTEAFF. The CDR3 DNA is TGTGCCAGCAGACACGATTCTAGGATGAACACTGAAGCTTTCTTT.

The chain carries TRBV6-5 and TRBJ2-1, with TRBD1 identical over 9 bases. Germline V CDR1 and CDR2: MNHEY, SVGAGI. This CDR3 has 14 amino acids. Losses at the gene ends were 7 bases for V and 2 bases for J; bases not matched to a gene: 3. The CDR3: CASKWDRAYNEQFF. CDR3 sequence (DNA): TGTGCCAGCAAATGGGACAGGGCCTACAATGAGCAGTTCTTC.